These 2 T cell receptor beta chains were sequenced from one sample in a study of graft-versus-host responses after intestinal transplantation. TCRdb's table, derived via immunoSEQ multiplex PCR, lists solely in-frame clones and lacks some. The repertoire consists of over 80,000 clones, with roughly nine tenths occurring once and the leading ten covering 0.15% to 0.2%. These receptors are not linked to any known antigen. The material sequenced was unstimulated CD4+ T cells sorted from spleen or lymph node cells, taken before transplant. All receptors derive from a human donor who was the organ donor for an intestinal transplant.

The chain joins TRBV25-1 to TRBJ2-7; D is unclear. Germline V lookup: CDR1 MGHDK, CDR2 SYGVNS. V was pared by 2 bases and J by 2 bases, with 13 bases between. The CDR3 totals 15 residues. CDR3 bases: TGTGCCAGCAGTGAAGGTGGAGCATGGACCTACGAGCAGTACTTC. This encodes CASSEGGAWTYEQYF.

In DNA, the CDR3 is TGCAGCGTGGGCCCCAGGGGTGCAACTAATGAAAAACTGTTTTTT. It is translated as CSVGPRGATNEKLFF. The chain recombines TRBV29-1 with TRBJ1-4, with D possibly TRBD1 on 6 matching bases. This CDR3 is 15 amino acids long. V dropped 6 bases and J dropped 0 bases, with 14 bases sitting between them. Germline values: CDR1 SQVTM, CDR2 ANQGSEA. The variable domain in full, completed from reference TRBV29-1 and TRBJ1-4, reads SAVISQKPSRDICQRGTSLTIQCQVDSQVTMMFWYRQQPGQSLTLIATANQGSEATYESGFVIDKFPISRPNLTFSTLTVSNMSPEDSSIYLCSVGPRGATNEKLFFGSGTQLSVL.